This T cell receptor (beta chain) was recorded in a study of blood T cell repertoires in COVID-19 (dated by TCRdb to 2018 to 2021). Some background on the complete study: Samples covering the acute and convalescent phases of COVID-19 were provided by collaborators in the United States, Italy and Spain. The repertoires were made available in a free public database intended to serve as a resource for research on the immune response to SARS-CoV-2. Sample metadata almost always included a de-identified subject ID, COVID-19 status, age in years and sex. Subjects who had been exposed to COVID-19, were actively infected with it, or had recovered from it provided the deeply sampled blood TCRbeta repertoires that made up the dataset. The prospective study material was composed of cDNA or gDNA derived from T cells, B-cell-depleted T cells, or PBMCs. Samples were obtained from the ongoing ImmuneRACE study (first 160 participants) and from over 1,000 subjects provided by 6 global collaborators. Where HLA class I and class II types were available, the types were taken from metadata supplied by the sample provider, not from assay-based typing.

As regards this clone: Which antigen it targets is not known. No much larger clone exists at a distance of one base, and base qualities are not known.

Collaborating institutions collected whole blood in K2EDTA tubes following their own protocols. For TCRbeta analysis, collaborators shipped samples as frozen whole blood, isolated PBMCs, or DNA extracted from either of those sample types. The CDR3 goes from the cysteine to the phenylalanine over 13 residues. Just the 39-base CDR3 DNA is kept, in frame starting at base 1. Trimming removed 3 bases from V and 6 bases from J, leaving 9 bases between the germline ends. The germline V gene yields MRHNA for CDR1 and SNTAGT for CDR2. Summary of the overall study and its limitations: The quantity of clinical and demographic metadata differed by source and by participant and was supplied without curation.

TCRbeta CDR3 regions were amplified from genomic DNA using the immunoSEQ Assay, a bias-controlled multiplex PCR. In the original analysis: Within the assay, amplification of reference gene primers was used to estimate how many nucleated cells each sample contained. To quantify the absolute abundance of each unique TCRbeta CDR3 rearrangement, sequence reads were collapsed and filtered. Productive Simpson clonality was computed per sample as the square root of Simpson's diversity index over productive rearrangements. Sourced from immuneACCESS, this table was stored by TCRdb with only in-frame sequences that have V and J called. A share of the clones is absent; for the studies checked, an unresolved V gene accounts for under half, and the remainder has no known explanation. That table is the source of V, J and clone size, and D and trimming were worked out from the DNA. Counted in this sample were approximately 53,000 clones; 75% to 85% of them appeared once. Approximately 3% of the sample goes to the ten largest clones.

This clonotype was sampled from a woman between 55 and 75 years old with acute or convalescent COVID-19. The specimen sequenced was peripheral blood. The chain is made from TRBV6-4 and TRBJ2-1, with TRBD1 tentatively as D gene (6 bases match). The CDR3 here reads CASSDTGFNEQFF. The DNA sequence is as follows: TGTGCCAGCAGTGATACAGGGTTCAATGAGCAGTTCTTC.